This is a list of T cell receptor beta chains from one sample in a study of blood T cell repertoires in COVID-19. Generated by immunoSEQ multiplex PCR, the TCRdb table keeps only in-frame clones and is missing some. The sample carries tens of thousands of clones, around nine tenths recorded once. The sample consisted of peripheral blood. The receptors shown here come from a human donor with active COVID-19. The donor label of this sample is uncertain. CDR3s include the opening cysteine and the closing phenylalanine or tryptophan. A D gene is named only where the DNA matches it firmly. Clone size is stated in some rows and not others, as once, few, many or a class when expanded.

cdr3_length | j_call | clone_size | v_call | d_call | cdr3_aa | cdr3_nt
11 | TRBJ1-1 | - | TRBV6-5 | - | CASRITFEAFF | TGTGCCAGCAGAATTACATTTGAAGCTTTCTTT
16 | TRBJ2-3 | - | TRBV5-1 | - | CASSLVGAGGADTQYF | TGCGCCAGCAGCTTGGTGGGAGCGGGTGGCGCAGATACGCAGTATTTT
17 | TRBJ2-5 | - | TRBV5-1 | TRBD1 | CASSLEPGQGSAETQYF | TGCGCCAGCAGCTTGGAACCGGGACAGGGGAGTGCGGAGACCCAGTACTTC
13 | TRBJ2-7 | once | TRBV28 | - | CASSSGQYYEQYF | TGTGCCAGCAGCTCCGGACAGTACTACGAGCAGTACTTC
14 | TRBJ1-2 | - | TRBV5-6 | - | CASADRPSNYGYTF | TGTGCCAGCGCCGACAGACCCTCAAATTATGGCTACACCTTC
13 | TRBJ2-6 | - | TRBV6-5 | - | CASNQAGANVLTF | TGTGCCAGCAACCAGGCTGGGGCCAACGTCCTGACTTTC
15 | TRBJ2-3 | - | TRBV4-1 | TRBD1 | CASSYRDRFLDTQYF | TGCGCCAGCAGTTACCGGGACAGATTTTTAGATACGCAGTATTTT
14 | TRBJ2-3 | - | TRBV5-1 | - | CASSLARPTDTQYF | TGCGCCAGCAGCTTGGCCAGGCCCACAGATACGCAGTATTTT
18 | TRBJ2-7 | - | TRBV7-9 | TRBD2 | CASSLVVLADLSSYEQYF | TGTGCCAGCAGCTTAGTGGTACTAGCGGACCTGAGCTCCTACGAGCAGTACTTC
14 | TRBJ2-6 | - | TRBV28 | - | CASIDTSGANVLTF | TGTGCCAGCATTGACACCTCTGGGGCCAACGTCCTGACTTTC
14 | TRBJ2-1 | - | TRBV9 | - | CASSVRGFYNEQFF | TGTGCCAGCAGCGTTCGGGGATTCTACAATGAGCAGTTCTTC
16 | TRBJ1-5 | - | TRBV18 | TRBD1 | CASSAGTAGSNQPQHF | TGTGCCAGCTCAGCGGGGACAGCCGGGAGCAATCAGCCCCAGCATTTT
16 | TRBJ2-3 | few | TRBV20-1 | TRBD1 | CSASMGQGRYTDTQYF | TGCAGTGCTAGTATGGGACAGGGGAGGTACACAGATACGCAGTATTTT
14 | TRBJ1-6 | - | TRBV3-1/TRBV3-2 | - | CASSPLSFGSPLHF | TGTGCCAGCAGCCCACTAAGTTTCGGCTCACCCCTCCACTTT
14 | TRBJ2-3 | - | TRBV19 | - | CASSTGTQTDTQYF | TGTGCCAGTAGTACCGGGACTCAGACAGATACGCAGTATTTT
14 | TRBJ2-7 | - | TRBV7-6 | TRBD2 | CASSPLAGDVEQYF | TGTGCCAGCTCCCCTTTAGCGGGAGATGTCGAGCAGTACTTC
16 | TRBJ1-1 | - | TRBV5-1 | - | CASSPDGGRKNTEAFF | TGCGCCAGCAGCCCGGATGGGGGGAGGAAGAACACTGAAGCTTTCTTT
15 | TRBJ2-1 | - | TRBV11-2 | - | CASSSGTQLYNEQFF | TGTGCCAGCAGCTCGGGGACACAGCTATACAATGAGCAGTTCTTC
13 | TRBJ1-5 | - | TRBV6-6 | - | CASKEQSNQPQHF | TGTGCCAGCAAGGAACAGAGCAATCAGCCCCAGCATTTT
15 | TRBJ2-7 | - | TRBV5-6 | TRBD2 | CASSRLAGADYEQYF | TGTGCCAGCAGCCGACTAGCGGGAGCCGACTACGAGCAGTACTTC
15 | TRBJ1-5 | - | TRBV6-1 | - | CASSEAYQGNQPQHF | TGTGCCAGCAGTGAAGCATACCAGGGCAATCAGCCCCAGCATTTT
13 | TRBJ2-7 | - | TRBV10-3 | TRBD1 | CAIGQGGTYEQYF | TGTGCCATAGGACAGGGAGGTACCTACGAGCAGTACTTC
15 | TRBJ2-5 | - | TRBV6-6 | TRBD2 | CASSRTARGGETQYF | TGTGCCAGCAGCAGAACGGCCCGCGGGGGAGAGACCCAGTACTTC
16 | TRBJ2-7 | - | TRBV6-2/TRBV6-3 | - | CASSYSLGRLSYEQYF | TGTGCCAGCAGTTACTCTCTAGGGAGATTATCCTACGAGCAGTACTTC